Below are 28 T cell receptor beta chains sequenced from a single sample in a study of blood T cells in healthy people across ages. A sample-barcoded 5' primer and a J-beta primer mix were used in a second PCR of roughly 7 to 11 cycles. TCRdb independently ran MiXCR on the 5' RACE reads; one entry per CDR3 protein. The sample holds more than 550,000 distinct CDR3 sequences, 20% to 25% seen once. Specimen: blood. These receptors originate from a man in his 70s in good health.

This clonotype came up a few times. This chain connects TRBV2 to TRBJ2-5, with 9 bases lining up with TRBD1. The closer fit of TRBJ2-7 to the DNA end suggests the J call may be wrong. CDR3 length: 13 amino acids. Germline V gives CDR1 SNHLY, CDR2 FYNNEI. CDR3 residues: CASWDRVTYEQYV. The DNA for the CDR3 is TGTGCCAGCTGGGACAGGGTAACCTACGAGCAGTACGTC.

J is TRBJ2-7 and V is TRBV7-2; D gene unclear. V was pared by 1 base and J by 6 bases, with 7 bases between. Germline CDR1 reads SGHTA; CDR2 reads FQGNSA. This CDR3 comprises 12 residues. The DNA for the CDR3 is TGTGCCAGCAGCTTAGGATACGGCGAGCAGTACTTC. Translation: CASSLGYGEQYF.

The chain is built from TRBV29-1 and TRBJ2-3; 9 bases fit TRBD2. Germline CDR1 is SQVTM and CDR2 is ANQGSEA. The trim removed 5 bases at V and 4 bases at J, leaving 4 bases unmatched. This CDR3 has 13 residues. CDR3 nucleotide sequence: TGCAGCGTTCGCATAGCGGGAGCAGATACGCAGTATTTT. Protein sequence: CSVRIAGADTQYF.

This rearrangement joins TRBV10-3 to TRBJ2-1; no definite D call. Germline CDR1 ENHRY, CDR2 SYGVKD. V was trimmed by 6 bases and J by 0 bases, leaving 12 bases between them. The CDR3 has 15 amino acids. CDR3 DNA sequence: TGTGCCATCAGCCCCGACATAAGCTCCTACAATGAGCAGTTCTTC. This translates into CAISPDISSYNEQFF.

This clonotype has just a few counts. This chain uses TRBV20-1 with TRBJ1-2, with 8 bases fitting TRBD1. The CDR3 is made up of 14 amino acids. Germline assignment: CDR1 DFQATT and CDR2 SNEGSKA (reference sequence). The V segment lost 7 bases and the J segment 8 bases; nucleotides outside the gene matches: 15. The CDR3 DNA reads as TGCAGTGGGGTCCGACAGGGGAGGTTTAAAGGCTACACCTTC. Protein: CSGVRQGRFKGYTF.

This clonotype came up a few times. This chain's CDR3 is CASSQDGLNTPYGYTF. The DNA of the CDR3 is TGTGCCAGCAGCCAAGATGGTCTCAACACGCCTTATGGCTACACCTTC. The chain links TRBV14 to TRBJ1-2, with D unresolved. The CDR3 runs 16 residues. Trimming removed 0 bases at V and 5 bases at J, with 16 bases between. The germline V gene encodes CDR1 SGHDN and CDR2 FVKESK.

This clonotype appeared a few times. In DNA form, the CDR3 reads TGTGCCAGCAGCCAAATAAGTGGCCAAGAGACCCAGTACTTC. Its protein product is CASSQISGQETQYF. This chain connects TRBV14 to TRBJ2-5; D gene uncertain. With 2 bases removed from V and 1 base from J, the gap between germline ends came to 8 bases. The CDR3 is made up of 14 amino acids. Germline V lookup: CDR1 SGHDN, CDR2 FVKESK.

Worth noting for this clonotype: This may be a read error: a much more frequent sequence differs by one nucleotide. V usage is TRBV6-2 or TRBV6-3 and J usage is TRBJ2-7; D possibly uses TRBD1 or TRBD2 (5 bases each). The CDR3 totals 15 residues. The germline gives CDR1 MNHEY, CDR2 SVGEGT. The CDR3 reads CASSQASGGSYEQSF. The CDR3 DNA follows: TGTGCCAGCAGTCAAGCCAGTGGGGGATCCTACGAGCAGTCCTTC.

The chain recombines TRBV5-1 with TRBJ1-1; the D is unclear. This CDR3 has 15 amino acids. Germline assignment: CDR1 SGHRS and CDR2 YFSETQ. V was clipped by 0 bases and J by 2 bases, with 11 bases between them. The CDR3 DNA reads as TGCGCCAGCAGCTTGGGTATAGGCTATAACACTGAAGCTTTCTTT. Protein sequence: CASSLGIGYNTEAFF.

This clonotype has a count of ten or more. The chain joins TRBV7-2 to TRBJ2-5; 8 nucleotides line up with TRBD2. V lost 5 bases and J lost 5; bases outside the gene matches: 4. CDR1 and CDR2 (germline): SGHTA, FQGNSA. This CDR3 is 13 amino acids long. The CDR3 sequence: CASSQGLVETQYF. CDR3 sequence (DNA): TGTGCCAGCAGCCAGGGACTAGTGGAGACCCAGTACTTC.

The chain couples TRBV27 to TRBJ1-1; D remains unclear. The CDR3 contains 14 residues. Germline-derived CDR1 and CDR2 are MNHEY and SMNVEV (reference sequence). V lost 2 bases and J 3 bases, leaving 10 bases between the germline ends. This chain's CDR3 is CASSLVFRHTEAFF. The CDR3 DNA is TGTGCCAGCAGTTTAGTATTTAGACACACTGAAGCTTTCTTT.

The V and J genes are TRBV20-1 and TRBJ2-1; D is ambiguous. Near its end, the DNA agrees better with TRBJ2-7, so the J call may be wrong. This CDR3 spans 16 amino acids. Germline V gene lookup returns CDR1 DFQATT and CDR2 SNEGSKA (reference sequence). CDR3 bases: TGCAGTGCTAGAACCTCGAGGCTTCCCAGCTCCTACGAGCAGTACTTC. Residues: CSARTSRLPSSYEQYF.

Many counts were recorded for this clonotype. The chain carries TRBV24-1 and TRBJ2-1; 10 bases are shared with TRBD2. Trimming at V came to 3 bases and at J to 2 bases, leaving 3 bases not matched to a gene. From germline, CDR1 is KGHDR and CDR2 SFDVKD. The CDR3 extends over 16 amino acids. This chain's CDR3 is CATSDRLAGTYNEQFF. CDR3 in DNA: TGTGCCACCAGTGATAGACTAGCGGGCACCTACAATGAGCAGTTCTTC.

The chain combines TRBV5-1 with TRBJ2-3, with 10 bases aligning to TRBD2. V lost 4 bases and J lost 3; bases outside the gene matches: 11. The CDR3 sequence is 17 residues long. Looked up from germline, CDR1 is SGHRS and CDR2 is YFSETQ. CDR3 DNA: TGCGCCAGCAGCCTCGAAACTAGCGGGGAAATAACAGATACGCAGTATTTT. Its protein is CASSLETSGEITDTQYF. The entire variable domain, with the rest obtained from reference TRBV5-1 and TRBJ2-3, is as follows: KAGVTQTPRYLIKTRGQQVTLSCSPISGHRSVSWYQQTPGQGLQFLFEYFSETQRNKGNFPGRFSGRQFSNSRSEMNVSTLELGDSALYLCASSLETSGEITDTQYFGPGTRLTVL.

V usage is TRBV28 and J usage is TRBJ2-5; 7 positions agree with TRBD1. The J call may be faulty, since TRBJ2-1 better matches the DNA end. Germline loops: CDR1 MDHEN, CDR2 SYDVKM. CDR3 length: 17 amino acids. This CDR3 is CASSGYRDRLYNPEQFF. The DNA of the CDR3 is TGTGCCAGCAGTGGGTACCGGGACAGACTCTACAACCCTGAGCAGTTCTTC.

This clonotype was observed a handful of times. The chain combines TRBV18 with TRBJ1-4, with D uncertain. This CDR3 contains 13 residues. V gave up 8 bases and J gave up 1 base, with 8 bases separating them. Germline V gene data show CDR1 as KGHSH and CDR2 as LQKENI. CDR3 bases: TGTGCCAGCGCAGGTGAAACTAATGAAAAACTGTTTTTT. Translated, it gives CASAGETNEKLFF.

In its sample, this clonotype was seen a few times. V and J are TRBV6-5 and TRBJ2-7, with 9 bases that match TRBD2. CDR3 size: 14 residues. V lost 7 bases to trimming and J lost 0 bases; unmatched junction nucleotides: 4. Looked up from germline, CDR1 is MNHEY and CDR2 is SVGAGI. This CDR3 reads CASISGGSSYEQYF. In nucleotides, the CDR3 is TGTGCCAGCATCAGCGGGGGGAGCTCCTACGAGCAGTACTTC.

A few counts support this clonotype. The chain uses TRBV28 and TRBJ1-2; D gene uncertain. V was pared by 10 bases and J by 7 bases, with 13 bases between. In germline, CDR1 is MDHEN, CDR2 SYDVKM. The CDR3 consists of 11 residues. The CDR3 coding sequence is TGTGCCACCTCTCGTGGGTTTGGCTACACCTTC. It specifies CATSRGFGYTF.

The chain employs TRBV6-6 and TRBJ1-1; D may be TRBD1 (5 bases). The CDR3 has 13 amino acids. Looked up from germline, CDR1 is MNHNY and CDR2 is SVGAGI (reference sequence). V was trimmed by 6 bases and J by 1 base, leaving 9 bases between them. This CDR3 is CASRNQGNTEAFF. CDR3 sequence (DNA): TGTGCCAGCAGAAATCAGGGGAACACTGAAGCTTTCTTT.

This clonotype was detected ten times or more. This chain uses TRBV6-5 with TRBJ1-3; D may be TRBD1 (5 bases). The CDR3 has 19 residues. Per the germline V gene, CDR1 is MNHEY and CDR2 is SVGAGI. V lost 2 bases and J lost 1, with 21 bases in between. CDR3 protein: CASSYDRDSTWGSGNTIYF. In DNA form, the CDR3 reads TGTGCCAGCAGTTACGACCGGGACTCTACCTGGGGTTCTGGAAACACCATATATTTT.

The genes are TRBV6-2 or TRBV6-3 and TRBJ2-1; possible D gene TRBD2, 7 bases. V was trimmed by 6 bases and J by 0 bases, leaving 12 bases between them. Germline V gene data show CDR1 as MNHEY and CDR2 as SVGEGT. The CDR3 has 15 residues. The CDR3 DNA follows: TGTGCCAGCAGAGGGGGGGGACACTCCTACAATGAGCAGTTCTTC. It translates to CASRGGGHSYNEQFF.

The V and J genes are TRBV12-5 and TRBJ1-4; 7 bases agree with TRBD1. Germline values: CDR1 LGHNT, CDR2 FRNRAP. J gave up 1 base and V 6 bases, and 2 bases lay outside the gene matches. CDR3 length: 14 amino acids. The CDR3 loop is CASGYRGTNEKLFF. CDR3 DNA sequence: TGTGCTAGTGGATACAGGGGAACTAATGAAAAACTGTTTTTT.

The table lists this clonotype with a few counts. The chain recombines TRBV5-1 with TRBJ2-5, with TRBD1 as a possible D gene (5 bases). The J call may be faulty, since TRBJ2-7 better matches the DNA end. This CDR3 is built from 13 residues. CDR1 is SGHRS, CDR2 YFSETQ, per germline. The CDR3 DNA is TGCGCCAGCAGCTTGCGACAGCGATACGAGCAGTACTTC. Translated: CASSLRQRYEQYF.

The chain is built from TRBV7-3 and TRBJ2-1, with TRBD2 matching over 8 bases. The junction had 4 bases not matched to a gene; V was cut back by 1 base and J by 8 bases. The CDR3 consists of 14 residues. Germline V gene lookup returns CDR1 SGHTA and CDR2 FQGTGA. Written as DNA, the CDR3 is TGTGCCAGCAGCTTAATTTGGACTAGCCATGAGCAGTTCTTC. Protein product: CASSLIWTSHEQFF.

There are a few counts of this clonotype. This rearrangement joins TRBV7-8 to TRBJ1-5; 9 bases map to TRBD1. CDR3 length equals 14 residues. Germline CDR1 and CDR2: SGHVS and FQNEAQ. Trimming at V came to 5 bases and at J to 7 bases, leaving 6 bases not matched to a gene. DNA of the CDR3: TGTGCCAGCAGCGTCGGGACAGGGAAACAGCCCCAGCATTTT. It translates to CASSVGTGKQPQHF.

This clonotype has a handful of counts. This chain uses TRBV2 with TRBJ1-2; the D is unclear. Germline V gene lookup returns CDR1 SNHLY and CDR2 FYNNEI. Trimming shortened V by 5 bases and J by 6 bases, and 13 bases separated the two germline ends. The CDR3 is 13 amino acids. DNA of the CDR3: TGTGCCAGCAGTCCGGAGGGAGGGCATGGCTACACCTTC. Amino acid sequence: CASSPEGGHGYTF.

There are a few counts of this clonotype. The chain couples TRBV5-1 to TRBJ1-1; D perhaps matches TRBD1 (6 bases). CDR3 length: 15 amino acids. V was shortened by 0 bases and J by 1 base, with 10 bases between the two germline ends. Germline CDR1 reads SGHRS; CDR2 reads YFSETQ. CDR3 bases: TGCGCCAGCAGCTTGGGGGCAGGGGCGAACACTGAAGCTTTCTTT. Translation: CASSLGAGANTEAFF.

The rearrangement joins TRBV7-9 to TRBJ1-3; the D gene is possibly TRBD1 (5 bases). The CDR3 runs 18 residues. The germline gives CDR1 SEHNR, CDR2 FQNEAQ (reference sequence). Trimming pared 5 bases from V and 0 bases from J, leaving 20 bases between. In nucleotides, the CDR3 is TGTGCCAGCAGCCATCTATTAGGAGGGGCGAGCTCTGGAAACACCATATATTTT. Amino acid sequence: CASSHLLGGASSGNTIYF.